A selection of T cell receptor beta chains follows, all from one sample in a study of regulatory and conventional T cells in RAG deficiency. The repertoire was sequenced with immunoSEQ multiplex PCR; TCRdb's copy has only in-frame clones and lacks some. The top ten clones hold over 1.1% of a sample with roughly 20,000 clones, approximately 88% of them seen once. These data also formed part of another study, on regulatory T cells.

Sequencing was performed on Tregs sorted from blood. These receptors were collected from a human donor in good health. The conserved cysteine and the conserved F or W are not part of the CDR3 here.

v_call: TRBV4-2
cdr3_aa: ASTYSNYEQY

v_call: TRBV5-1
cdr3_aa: ASSTGRWETQY

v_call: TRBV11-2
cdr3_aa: ASGLDDSHQETQY

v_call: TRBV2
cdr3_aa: ASSDRQGQGNQPQH

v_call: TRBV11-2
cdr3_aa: ASSAWGSSTDTQY

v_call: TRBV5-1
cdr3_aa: ASSTSGTSSNEQY

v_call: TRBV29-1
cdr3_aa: SVGKTGTEAF

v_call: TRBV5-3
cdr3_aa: ARNAYRHRLNYGYT

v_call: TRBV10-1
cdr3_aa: ASSTGTSYETQY

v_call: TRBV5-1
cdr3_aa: ASSLALGAQGGNEQF

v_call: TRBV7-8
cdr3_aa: ASKGNSYNEQF

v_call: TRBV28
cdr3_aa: ASSSPGPGSNQPQH

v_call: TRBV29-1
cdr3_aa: SVRTGQQTQY

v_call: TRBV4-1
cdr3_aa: ASSQVVAGSFYEQY

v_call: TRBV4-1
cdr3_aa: ASSQLRGTYEQY

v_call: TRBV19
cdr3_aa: ASSEIQGTGGTEAF

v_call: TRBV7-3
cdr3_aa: ASSLIGGTESSYEQY

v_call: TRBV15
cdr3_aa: ATSPELGTVTDTQY

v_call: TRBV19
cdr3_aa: ASSIDGQILSSGSPYEQY

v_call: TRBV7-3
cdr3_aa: ASSLKGPTRKYEQY

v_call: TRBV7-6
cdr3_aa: ASSRQKGETGSVGGYT

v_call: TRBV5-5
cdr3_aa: ASSGGQATYEQY

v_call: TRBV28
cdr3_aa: ASSSTPGAGELF

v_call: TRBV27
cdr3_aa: ASSFRLAGLTYEQY

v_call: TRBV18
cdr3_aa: ASSPPGRNQPQH

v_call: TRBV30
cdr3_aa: AWRVQGALGYGYT

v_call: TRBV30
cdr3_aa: AWSITANYGYT

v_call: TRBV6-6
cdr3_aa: ASSYTSGRDNKQF

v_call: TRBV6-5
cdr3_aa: ASQLYKNQPQH

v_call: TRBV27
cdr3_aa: ASSLLTGRGAGELF

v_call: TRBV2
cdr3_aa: ASGLQQNEKLF

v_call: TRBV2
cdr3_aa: ASGTGFNEQF

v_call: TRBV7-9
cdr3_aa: ASSFWGGSYGYT

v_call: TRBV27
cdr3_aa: ASSNWDTGEKLF

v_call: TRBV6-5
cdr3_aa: ASSAGTQETQY

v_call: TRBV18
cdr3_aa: ASSPSLAGYTGELF

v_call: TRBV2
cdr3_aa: ASRHAGGSSQPQH

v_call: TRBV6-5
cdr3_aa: ASSTRLGYGYT

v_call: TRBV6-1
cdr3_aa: ASTRTSGGRETQY

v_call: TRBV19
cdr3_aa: ASSKRQGPGYEQY

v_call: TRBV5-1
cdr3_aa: ASKTSGGQNTGELF

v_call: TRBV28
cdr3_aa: ASSQQLGDYEQY

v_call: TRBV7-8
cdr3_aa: ASSLGRAGETQY

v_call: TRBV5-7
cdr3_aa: ASSWGQTTDTQY

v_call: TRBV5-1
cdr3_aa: ASSLGTSGGPTDTQY

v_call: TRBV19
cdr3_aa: ASSIMGQSYGYT

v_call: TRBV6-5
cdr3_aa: ASSWRSGYEQY

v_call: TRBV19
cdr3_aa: ASSWTGVIGYT

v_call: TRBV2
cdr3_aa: ASSEPRRGRGTNEKLF

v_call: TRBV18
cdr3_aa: ASSPGTDNYGYT

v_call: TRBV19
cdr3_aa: ASSIDSSYEQY